Below, 16 T cell receptor beta chains from the same sample are listed, as sequenced in a study of CD8 T cells in ankylosing spondylitis. TCRdb itself ran the 5' RACE reads through MiXCR, one entry per CDR3 protein. Of about 340,000 distinct CDR3 sequences in the sample, approximately 22% were seen once. Sequencing was performed on blood, either unsorted or a sorted T cell fraction (not recorded which). The receptors were gathered from a male donor with ankylosing spondylitis or in good health (not recorded which).

This clonotype was seen more than once but under ten times. The V and J genes are TRBV12-3 or TRBV12-4 and TRBJ2-7; possible D gene TRBD1, 6 bases. The CDR3 totals 15 residues. V was cut by 6 bases and J by 0 bases, with 15 bases left in between. The CDR3 region is CASSRTVLSSYEQYF. The CDR3 nucleotides are TGTGCCAGCAGCCGGACAGTCTTGAGCTCCTACGAGCAGTACTTC.

V gene TRBV29-1 combines with J gene TRBJ2-2, with D possibly TRBD2 on 6 matching bases. Germline V gives CDR1 SQVTM, CDR2 ANQGSEA. CDR3 size: 14 residues. Trimming stripped 0 bases from V and 2 bases from J, with 7 bases between. The CDR3: CSVEETSNTGELFF. The CDR3 coding sequence is TGCAGCGTTGAAGAGACTAGTAACACCGGGGAGCTGTTTTTT.

J is TRBJ2-1 and V is TRBV4-2; D is possibly TRBD1 (5 bases). Germline-derived CDR1 and CDR2 are LGHNA and YNFKEQ. The CDR3 is 16 amino acids. Trimming left V 0 bases short and J 1 base short, with 10 bases between. CDR3 in DNA: TGTGCCAGCAGCCAAGAAAGGCAGGGATCCTACAATGAGCAGTTCTTC. Its translation: CASSQERQGSYNEQFF.

This chain joins TRBV20-1 and TRBJ2-7; no clear D. The CDR3 length is 12 residues. The V gene's germline CDR1 is DFQATT and CDR2 SNEGSKA (reference sequence). V was cut by 6 bases and J by 2 bases, with 11 bases left in between. This CDR3 reads CSAKWLTYEQYF. CDR3 bases: TGCAGTGCCAAGTGGCTAACCTACGAGCAGTACTTC.

This clonotype was recorded many times. The CDR3 DNA reads TGCGCCAGCAGCCAAGAAGCCAGACTCCAAGAGACCCAGTACTTC. Amino acid sequence: CASSQEARLQETQYF. V is TRBV4-1 and J is TRBJ2-5; D remains unclear. Germline V gene sequence: CDR1 MGHRA, CDR2 YSYEKL. This CDR3 comprises 15 residues. V was pared by 0 bases and J by 1 base, with 9 bases between.

The chain employs TRBV5-8 and TRBJ2-7, with D perhaps matching TRBD1 (6 bases). V gave up 4 bases and J gave up 1 base, with 15 bases separating them. Germline CDR1 is SGHTS and CDR2 is YDEGEE. CDR3 length: 15 residues. The CDR3 DNA follows: TGTGCCAGCAGCCGACCGGGACACTTGTCCTACGAGCAGTACTTC. Translating it yields CASSRPGHLSYEQYF.

J is TRBJ1-5 and V is TRBV2; no clear D gene. Germline V gene sequence: CDR1 SNHLY, CDR2 FYNNEI. The CDR3 length is 15 residues. Trimming pared 7 bases from V and 3 bases from J, leaving 16 bases between. CDR3 protein: CASINPRDHNQPQHF. The CDR3 bases are TGTGCCAGCATCAATCCCCGGGATCACAATCAGCCCCAGCATTTT.

The chain uses TRBV10-3 and TRBJ2-1, with 11 bases that match TRBD2. After removal of 6 bases from V and 5 bases from J, the junction contained 6 bases not matched to a gene. Germline CDR1 and CDR2: ENHRY and SYGVKD. The CDR3 contains 15 residues. The CDR3 is CAIRLTSGVNNEQFF. In DNA, the CDR3 is TGTGCCATCAGGTTGACTAGCGGGGTGAACAATGAGCAGTTCTTC.

Only a few counts were recorded for this clonotype. V and J are TRBV5-5 and TRBJ2-3; either TRBD1 or TRBD2 may fit D (5 bases each). Germline V lookup: CDR1 SGHKS, CDR2 YYEKEE (reference sequence). V was shortened by 2 bases and J by 3 bases, with 10 bases between the two germline ends. The CDR3 runs to 14 residues. The CDR3 spells CASSFYGTTDTQYF. CDR3 coding DNA: TGTGCCAGCAGCTTCTATGGGACGACAGATACGCAGTATTTT.

The rearrangement joins TRBV6-1 to TRBJ2-5; 13 nucleotides agree with TRBD2. Germline lookup yields CDR1 MNHNS and CDR2 SASEGT. V was pared by 7 bases and J by 5 bases, with 7 bases of the junction left unmatched. The CDR3 is made up of 15 amino acids. The CDR3 DNA is TGTGCCAGCACCCCAGGACTAGCGGGGGAGGAGACCCAGTACTTC. This gives the protein CASTPGLAGEETQYF.

The rearrangement uses TRBV30 and TRBJ2-7; 8 bases are shared with TRBD1. There are 14 residues in the CDR3. V lost 3 bases to trimming and J lost 0 bases; unmatched junction nucleotides: 4. Germline V gene data show CDR1 as GTSNPN and CDR2 as SVGIG (reference sequence). CDR3 loop: CAWSGTGDSYEQYF. CDR3 DNA sequence: TGTGCCTGGAGCGGGACAGGAGACTCCTACGAGCAGTACTTC.

The chain combines TRBV5-1 with TRBJ2-7; the match to TRBD1 covers 7 bases. Trimming took 0 bases from V and 2 from J; bases not matched to a gene: 5. From germline, CDR1 is SGHRS and CDR2 YFSETQ. The CDR3 covers 15 residues. The CDR3 bases are TGCGCCAGCAGCTTGGCCCAGGGACAGCCCTACGAGCAGTACTTC. Its protein product is CASSLAQGQPYEQYF.

This clonotype occurred a few times. The rearrangement links TRBV4-2 to TRBJ2-3; D remains ambiguous. CDR1 is LGHNA, CDR2 YNFKEQ, per germline. Trimming left V 0 bases short and J 2 bases short, with 3 bases between. CDR3 length: 13 amino acids. The CDR3 coding sequence is TGTGCCAGCAGCCAAGAGGCCACAGATACGCAGTATTTT. It translates to CASSQEATDTQYF.

The table lists this clonotype with a few counts. The rearrangement links TRBV11-2 to TRBJ2-3; D is undetermined. This CDR3 has 16 residues. Germline V gene sequence: CDR1 SGHAT, CDR2 FQNNGV. V lost 5 bases and J 0 bases, leaving 15 bases between the germline ends. Here the CDR3 reads CASSPRTGLSTDTQYF. CDR3 nucleotide sequence: TGTGCCAGCAGCCCGCGAACGGGTTTAAGCACAGATACGCAGTATTTT.

The rearrangement uses TRBV30 and TRBJ2-2; D is uncertain. Germline CDR1 reads GTSNPN; CDR2 reads SVGIG (reference sequence). The CDR3 totals 13 residues. The germline V and J ends were trimmed by 5 bases and 0 bases, with 7 bases remaining between them. The CDR3 nucleotides are TGTGCCTGGGACGGTGCGAACACCGGGGAGCTGTTTTTT. It translates to CAWDGANTGELFF.

This clonotype was observed a few times. This sequence joins TRBV4-1 and TRBJ1-5; TRBD1 might be the D (5 bases). V lost 1 base, J lost 3 bases, and 10 bases lay in between. The CDR3 has 15 residues. The germline V gene encodes CDR1 MGHRA and CDR2 YSYEKL. CDR3 loop: CASSQVPGPNQPQHF. The CDR3 DNA follows: TGCGCCAGCAGCCAAGTTCCGGGGCCCAATCAGCCCCAGCATTTT.